This TCR beta chain emerged from a study of cytomegalovirus exposure and HLA in healthy donors. PCR employed 60 Vbeta and 13 Jbeta primers. Clones were sequenced by immunoSEQ multiplex PCR, and TCRdb holds only the in-frame ones, with some missing. The sample yields some 130,000 clones, 75% to 85% seen once. The donors comprised healthy bone marrow donors. Remarks on this clone: Its antigen is still unknown.

Study-wide points: Information on immune exposure was restricted to one variable (CMV serostatus). The majority of CMV-associated TCR beta chains were reported as apparently HLA-restricted in a later analysis. Across donors, sequencing depth was assumed by presence/absence analyses to be roughly uniform.

Source material: PBMCs. The origin of this receptor is a female donor in good health and CMV-seropositive.

CDR3 sequence: CASSPAGLAARYEQYF. The CDR3 bases are TGCGCCAGCAGCCCAGCTGGGCTAGCTGCCCGCTACGAGCAGTACTTC. The chain links TRBV4-1 to TRBJ2-7, with a possible D match to TRBD2 (5 bases). Deletions cut 4 bases from V and 3 bases from J, with 19 bases between. CDR3 length equals 16 residues. CDR1 and CDR2 (germline): MGHRA, YSYEKL.